The present T cell receptor (beta chain) was sequenced within a study of beta chain features in type 1 diabetes. Study-level background: Age, gender and cell yields were alike across patients and healthy donors.

The entirety of the isolated RNA underwent reverse transcription, so expressed TCRB transcripts were sequenced. The method was immunoSEQ multiplex PCR; TCRdb's version includes in-frame clones alone and lacks a portion of them. The sample consists of roughly 250,000 clones, 68% of them appearing once. In germline, CDR1 is LNHNV, CDR2 YYDKDF (reference sequence). The CDR3 is 14 amino acids. Trimming shortened V by 0 bases and J by 4 bases, and 8 bases separated the two germline ends. The single heparinised draw taken from each donor contained roughly 100 mL of blood on average. The sequence came from a man aged 25 to 40 in good health. V usage is TRBV15 and J usage is TRBJ2-3, with D perhaps matching TRBD1 (5 bases). Sample: naive CD4+ T cells from blood. The CDR3 nucleotides are TGTGCCACCAGCAGAGATTTAGGGGCAGATACGCAGTATTTT. Protein sequence: CATSRDLGADTQYF.